This TCR beta chain emerged from a study of T cell repertoires in cytomegalovirus infection. Findings of the study overall: Within the response measured ex vivo, HLA-C-restricted CMV-specific TCR beta clonotypes were dominant. Pooled public TCR beta family frequency picked out CMV carriers with the relevant HLA.

The CDR3 covers 13 residues. Between the trimmed V and J ends, which lost 3 bases and 0 bases, there was a span of 6 bases. CDR1 is DFQATT and CDR2 is SNEGSKA in the germline V gene (reference sequence). TCRdb re-derived calls from the reads in MiXCR, one entry per CDR3 protein. Of about 230,000 distinct CDR3 sequences listed, 22% are singletons. This clonotype appeared many times. What it recognizes is unknown. V gene TRBV20-1 combines with J gene TRBJ2-1; D is unclear. The sequence was obtained from a human donor in good health (CMV status not recorded). Some clones in this sample may be carry-over from other donors' samples. Sequencing was carried out using CD8+ T cells from PBMCs. The CDR3 is CSARGISYNEQFF. The CDR3 DNA reads as TGCAGTGCTAGGGGGATCTCCTACAATGAGCAGTTCTTC.